This entry is about one T cell receptor beta chain. The source of the sample is a study of blood T cell repertoires in COVID-19. For the study at large: COVID-19 samples from acute and convalescent phases originated in the United States, Italy and Spain. From T cells, B-cell-depleted T cells, or PBMCs came the material, which was cDNA or gDNA.

Source study methods: Estimation of nucleated cell counts relied on the amplification of reference gene primers. Assay used: immunoSEQ multiplex PCR; TCRdb lists only in-frame clones, some missing. Clone size and the V and J calls come from that table; the DNA yielded D and trimming. The sample lists 200,000 to 250,000 clones, approximately 87% occurring once. V dropped 8 bases and J dropped 1; count of bases not matched to a gene: 4. Germline V CDR1 and CDR2: GTSNPN, SVGIG (reference sequence). CDR3 length: 13 amino acids. The specimen was peripheral blood. The V gene is TRBV30, the J gene TRBJ1-4, with 7 nucleotides matching TRBD1. The sequence derives from a woman aged 50 to 60 with acute or convalescent COVID-19. CDR3 in amino acids: CAGRQGTNEKLFF. The CDR3 bases are TGTGCCGGACGACAGGGAACTAATGAAAAACTGTTTTTT.